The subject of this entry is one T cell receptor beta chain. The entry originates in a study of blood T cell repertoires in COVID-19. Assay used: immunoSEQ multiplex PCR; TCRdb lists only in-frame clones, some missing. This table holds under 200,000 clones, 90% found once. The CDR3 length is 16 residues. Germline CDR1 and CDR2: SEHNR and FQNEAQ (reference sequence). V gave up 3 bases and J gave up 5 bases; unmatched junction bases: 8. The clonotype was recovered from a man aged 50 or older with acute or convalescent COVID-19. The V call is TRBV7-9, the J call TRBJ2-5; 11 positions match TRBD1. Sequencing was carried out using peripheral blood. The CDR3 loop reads CASSLIGQGAWETQYF. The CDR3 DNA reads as TGTGCCAGCAGCTTGATCGGACAGGGGGCATGGGAGACCCAGTACTTC.